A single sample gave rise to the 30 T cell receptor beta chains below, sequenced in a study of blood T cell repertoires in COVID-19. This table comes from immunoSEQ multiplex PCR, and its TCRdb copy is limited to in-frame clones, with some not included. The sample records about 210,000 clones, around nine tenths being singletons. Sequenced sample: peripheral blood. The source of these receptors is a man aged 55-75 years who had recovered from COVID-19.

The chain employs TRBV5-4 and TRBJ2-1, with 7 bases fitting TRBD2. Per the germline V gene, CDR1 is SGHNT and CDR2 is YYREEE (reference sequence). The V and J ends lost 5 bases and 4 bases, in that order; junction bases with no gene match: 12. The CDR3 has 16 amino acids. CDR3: CASSKNLRGGYNEQFF. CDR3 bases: TGTGCCAGCAGTAAAAACCTGAGGGGAGGGTACAATGAGCAGTTCTTC.

As DNA, the CDR3 is TGTGCCAGCAGTTTCAGGGACGAGCAGTACTTC. Residues: CASSFRDEQYF. The V call is TRBV6-6, the J call TRBJ2-7, with D possibly matching TRBD1 (5 bases). The CDR3 is made up of 11 amino acids. Germline-derived CDR1 and CDR2 are MNHNY and SVGAGI (reference sequence). V was trimmed by 4 bases and J by 5 bases, leaving 6 bases between them.

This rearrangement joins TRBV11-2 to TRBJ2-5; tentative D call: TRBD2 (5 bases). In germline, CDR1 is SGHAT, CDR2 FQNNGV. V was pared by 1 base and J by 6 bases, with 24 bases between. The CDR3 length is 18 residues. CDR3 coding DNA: TGTGCCAGCAGCTTAGGCCCGCTTTATGGTTCTTCCGGGAAGACCCAGTACTTC. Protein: CASSLGPLYGSSGKTQYF.

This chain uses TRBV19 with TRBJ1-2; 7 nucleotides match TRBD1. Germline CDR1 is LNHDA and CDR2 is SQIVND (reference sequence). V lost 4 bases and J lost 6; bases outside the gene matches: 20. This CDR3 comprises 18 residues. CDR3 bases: TGTGCCAGTAGTAGTGTCTTCGACAGGGCCATCCCTGGAGATGGCTACACCTTC. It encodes CASSSVFDRAIPGDGYTF.

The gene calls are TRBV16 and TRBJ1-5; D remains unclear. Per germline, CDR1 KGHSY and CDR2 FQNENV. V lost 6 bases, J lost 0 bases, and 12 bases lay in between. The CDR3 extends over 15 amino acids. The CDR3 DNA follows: TGTGCCAGCAGTCCCGACGGGGATAGCAATCAGCCCCAGCATTTT. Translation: CASSPDGDSNQPQHF.

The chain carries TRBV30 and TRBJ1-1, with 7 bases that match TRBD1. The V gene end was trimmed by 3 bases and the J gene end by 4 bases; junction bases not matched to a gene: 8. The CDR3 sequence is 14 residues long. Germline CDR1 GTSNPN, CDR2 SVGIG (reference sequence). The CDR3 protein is CAWSLLAGGTEAFF. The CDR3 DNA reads TGTGCCTGGAGCCTCCTAGCAGGGGGCACTGAAGCTTTCTTT. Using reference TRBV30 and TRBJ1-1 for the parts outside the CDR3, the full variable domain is SQTIHQWPATLVQPVGSPLSLECTVEGTSNPNLYWYRQAAGRGLQLLFYSVGIGQISSEVPQNLSASRPQDRQFILSSKKLLLSDSGFYLCAWSLLAGGTEAFFGQGTRLTVV.

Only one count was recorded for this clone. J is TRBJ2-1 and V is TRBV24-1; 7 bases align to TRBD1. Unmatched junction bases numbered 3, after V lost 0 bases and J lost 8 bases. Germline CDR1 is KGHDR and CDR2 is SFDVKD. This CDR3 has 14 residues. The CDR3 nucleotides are TGTGCCACCAGTGATTTGTTAGGGGGCGATGAGCAGTTCTTC. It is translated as CATSDLLGGDEQFF.

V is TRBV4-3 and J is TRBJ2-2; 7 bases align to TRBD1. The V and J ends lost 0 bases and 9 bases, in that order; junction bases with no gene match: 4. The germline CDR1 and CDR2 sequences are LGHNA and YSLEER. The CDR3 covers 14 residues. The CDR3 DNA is TGCGCCAGCAGCCAAGACACAGGGGCCTGGGAGCTGTTTTTT. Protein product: CASSQDTGAWELFF.

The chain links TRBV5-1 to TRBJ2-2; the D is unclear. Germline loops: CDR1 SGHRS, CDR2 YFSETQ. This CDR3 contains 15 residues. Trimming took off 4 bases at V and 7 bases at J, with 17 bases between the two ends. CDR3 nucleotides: TGCGCCAGCAGCCCGCCATCAGGCGTCAGCGGGGAGCTGTTTTTT. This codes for CASSPPSGVSGELFF.

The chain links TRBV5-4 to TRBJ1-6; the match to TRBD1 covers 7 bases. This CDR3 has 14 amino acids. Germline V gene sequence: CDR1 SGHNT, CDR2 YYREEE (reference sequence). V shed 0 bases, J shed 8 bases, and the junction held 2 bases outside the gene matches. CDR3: CASSLVQGHSPLHF. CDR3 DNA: TGTGCCAGCAGCTTGGTACAGGGGCATTCACCCCTCCACTTT.

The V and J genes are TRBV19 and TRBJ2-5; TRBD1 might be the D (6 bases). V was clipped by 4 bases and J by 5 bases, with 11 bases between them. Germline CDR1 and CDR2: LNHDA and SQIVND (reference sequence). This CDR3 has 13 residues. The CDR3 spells CASSTQGRETQYF. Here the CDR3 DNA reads TGTGCCAGTAGTACCCAGGGGCGGGAGACCCAGTACTTC.

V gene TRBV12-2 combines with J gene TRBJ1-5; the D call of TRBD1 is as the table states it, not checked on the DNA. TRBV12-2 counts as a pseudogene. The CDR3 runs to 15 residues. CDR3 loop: CASRLVDRDNQPQHF. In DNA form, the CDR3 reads TGTGCAAGTCGCTTGGTAGACAGGGACAATCAGCCCCAGCATTTT.

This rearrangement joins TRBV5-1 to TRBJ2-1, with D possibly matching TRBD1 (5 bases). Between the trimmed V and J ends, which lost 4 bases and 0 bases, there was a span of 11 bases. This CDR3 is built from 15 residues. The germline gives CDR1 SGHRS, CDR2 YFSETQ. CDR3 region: CASSIDSNSYNEQFF. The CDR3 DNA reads TGCGCCAGCAGCATTGACAGTAACTCCTACAATGAGCAGTTCTTC.

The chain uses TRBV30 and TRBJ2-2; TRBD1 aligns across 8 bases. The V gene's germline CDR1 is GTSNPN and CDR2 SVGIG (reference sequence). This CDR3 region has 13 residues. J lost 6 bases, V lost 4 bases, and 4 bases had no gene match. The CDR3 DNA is TGTGCCTGGACTCGACAGGGGCCCGGGGAGCTGTTTTTT. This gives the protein CAWTRQGPGELFF.

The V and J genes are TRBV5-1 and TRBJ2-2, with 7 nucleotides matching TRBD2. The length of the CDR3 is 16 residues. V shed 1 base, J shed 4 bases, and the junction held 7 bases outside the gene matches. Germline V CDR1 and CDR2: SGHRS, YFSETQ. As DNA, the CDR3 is TGCGCCAGCAGCTTGTTGGCGGGAGACGTCACCGGGGAGCTGTTTTTT. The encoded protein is CASSLLAGDVTGELFF.

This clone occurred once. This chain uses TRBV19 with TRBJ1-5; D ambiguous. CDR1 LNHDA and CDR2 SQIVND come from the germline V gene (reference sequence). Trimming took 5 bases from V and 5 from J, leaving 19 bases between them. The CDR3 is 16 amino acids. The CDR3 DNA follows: TGTGCCAGTAGTGGCTCTGAGTTTGCGAGGGATCAGCCCCAGCATTTT. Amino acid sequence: CASSGSEFARDQPQHF.

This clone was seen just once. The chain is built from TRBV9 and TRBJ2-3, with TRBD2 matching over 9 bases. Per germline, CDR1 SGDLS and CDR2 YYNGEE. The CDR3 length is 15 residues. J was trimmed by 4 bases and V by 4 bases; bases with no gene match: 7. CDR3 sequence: CASSYGTSRPDTQYF. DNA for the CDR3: TGTGCCAGCAGCTATGGGACTAGCAGACCAGATACGCAGTATTTT.

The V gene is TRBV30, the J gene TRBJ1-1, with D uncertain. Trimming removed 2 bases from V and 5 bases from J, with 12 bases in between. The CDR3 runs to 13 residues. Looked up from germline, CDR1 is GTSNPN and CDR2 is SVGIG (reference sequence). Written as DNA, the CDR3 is TGTGCCTGGAGTCGGGGAAGAGGGACTGAAGCTTTCTTT. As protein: CAWSRGRGTEAFF.

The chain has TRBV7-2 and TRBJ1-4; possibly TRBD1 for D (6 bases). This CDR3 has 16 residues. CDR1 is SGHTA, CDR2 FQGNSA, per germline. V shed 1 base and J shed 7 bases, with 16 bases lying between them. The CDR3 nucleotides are TGTGCCAGCAGCTTAGATGGGCAGGGGTTGGGTGAAAAACTGTTTTTT. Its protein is CASSLDGQGLGEKLFF. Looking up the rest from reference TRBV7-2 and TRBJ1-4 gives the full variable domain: GAGVSQSPSNKVTEKGKDVELRCDPISGHTALYWYRQSLGQGLEFLIYFQGNSAPDKSGLPSDRFSAERTGGSVSTLTIQRTQQEDSAVYLCASSLDGQGLGEKLFFGSGTQLSVL.

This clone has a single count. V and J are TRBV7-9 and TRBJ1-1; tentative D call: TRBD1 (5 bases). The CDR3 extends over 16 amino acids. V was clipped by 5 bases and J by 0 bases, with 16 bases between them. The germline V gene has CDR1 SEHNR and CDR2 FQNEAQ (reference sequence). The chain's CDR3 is CASSPQGIVVNTEAFF. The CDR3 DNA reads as TGTGCCAGCAGCCCTCAGGGTATCGTGGTGAACACTGAAGCTTTCTTT.

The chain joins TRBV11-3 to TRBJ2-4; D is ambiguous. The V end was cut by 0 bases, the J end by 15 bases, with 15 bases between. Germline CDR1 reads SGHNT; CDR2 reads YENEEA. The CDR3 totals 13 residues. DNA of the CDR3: TGTGCCAGCAGCTTAGATCCGTCGGCGGATATGTACTTC. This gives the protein CASSLDPSADMYF.

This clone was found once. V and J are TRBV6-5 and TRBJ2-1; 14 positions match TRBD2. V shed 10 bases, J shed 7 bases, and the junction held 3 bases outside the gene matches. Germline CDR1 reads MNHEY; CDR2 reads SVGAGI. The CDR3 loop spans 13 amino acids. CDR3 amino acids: CATTSGGANEQFF. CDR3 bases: TGTGCCACGACTAGCGGGGGGGCGAATGAGCAGTTCTTC.

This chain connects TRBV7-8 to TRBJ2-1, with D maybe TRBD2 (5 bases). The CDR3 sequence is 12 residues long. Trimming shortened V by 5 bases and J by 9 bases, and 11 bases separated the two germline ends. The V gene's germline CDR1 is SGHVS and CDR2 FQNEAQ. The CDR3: CASSDTGSEQFF. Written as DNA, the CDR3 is TGTGCCAGCAGCGATACGGGATCTGAGCAGTTCTTC.

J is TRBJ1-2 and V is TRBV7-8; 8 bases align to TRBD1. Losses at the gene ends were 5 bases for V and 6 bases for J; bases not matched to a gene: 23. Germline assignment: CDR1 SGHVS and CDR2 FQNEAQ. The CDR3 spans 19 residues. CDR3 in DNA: TGTGCCAGCAGCGTAATTCCAGGGGGCTACCGATTAACGCCACATGGCTACACCTTC. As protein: CASSVIPGGYRLTPHGYTF.

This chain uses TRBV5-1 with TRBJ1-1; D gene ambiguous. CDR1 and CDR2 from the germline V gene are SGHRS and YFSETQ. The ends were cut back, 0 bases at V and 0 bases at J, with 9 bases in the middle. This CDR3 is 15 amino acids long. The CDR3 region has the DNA TGCGCCAGCAGCTTGGCCTCACAGCTGAACACTGAAGCTTTCTTT. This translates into CASSLASQLNTEAFF.

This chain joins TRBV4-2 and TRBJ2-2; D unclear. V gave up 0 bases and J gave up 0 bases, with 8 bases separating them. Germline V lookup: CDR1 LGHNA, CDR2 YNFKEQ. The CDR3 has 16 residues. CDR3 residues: CASSQDQHTNTGELFF. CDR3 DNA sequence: TGTGCCAGCAGCCAAGATCAACACACGAACACCGGGGAGCTGTTTTTT.

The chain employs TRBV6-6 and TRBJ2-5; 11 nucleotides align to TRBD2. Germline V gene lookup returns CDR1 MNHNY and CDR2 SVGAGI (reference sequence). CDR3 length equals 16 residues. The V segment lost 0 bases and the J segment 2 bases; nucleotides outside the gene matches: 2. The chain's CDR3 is CASSYSSGREQETQYF. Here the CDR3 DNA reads TGTGCCAGCAGTTACTCTAGCGGGAGGGAGCAAGAGACCCAGTACTTC.

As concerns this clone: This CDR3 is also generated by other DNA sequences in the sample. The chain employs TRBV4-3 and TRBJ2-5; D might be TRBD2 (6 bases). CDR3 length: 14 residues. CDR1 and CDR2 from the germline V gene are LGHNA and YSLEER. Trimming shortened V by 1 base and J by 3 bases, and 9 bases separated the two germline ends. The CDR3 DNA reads TGCGCCAGCAGCCAAGCGGGCGGGGAAGAGACCCAGTACTTC. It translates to CASSQAGGEETQYF.

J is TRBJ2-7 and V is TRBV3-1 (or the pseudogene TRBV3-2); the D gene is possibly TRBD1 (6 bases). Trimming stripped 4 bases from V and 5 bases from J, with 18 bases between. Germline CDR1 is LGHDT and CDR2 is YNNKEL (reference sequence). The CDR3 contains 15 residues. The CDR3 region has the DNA TGTGCCAGCAGCCTTACTAGGGGGAGCCCCCACGAGCAGTACTTC. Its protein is CASSLTRGSPHEQYF.

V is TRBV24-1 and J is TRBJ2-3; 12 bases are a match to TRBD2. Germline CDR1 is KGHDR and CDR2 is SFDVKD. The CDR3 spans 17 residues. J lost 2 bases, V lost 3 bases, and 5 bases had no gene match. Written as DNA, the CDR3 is TGTGCCACCAGTGATCTGACTAGCGGGAGTCCCACAGATACGCAGTATTTT. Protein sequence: CATSDLTSGSPTDTQYF.